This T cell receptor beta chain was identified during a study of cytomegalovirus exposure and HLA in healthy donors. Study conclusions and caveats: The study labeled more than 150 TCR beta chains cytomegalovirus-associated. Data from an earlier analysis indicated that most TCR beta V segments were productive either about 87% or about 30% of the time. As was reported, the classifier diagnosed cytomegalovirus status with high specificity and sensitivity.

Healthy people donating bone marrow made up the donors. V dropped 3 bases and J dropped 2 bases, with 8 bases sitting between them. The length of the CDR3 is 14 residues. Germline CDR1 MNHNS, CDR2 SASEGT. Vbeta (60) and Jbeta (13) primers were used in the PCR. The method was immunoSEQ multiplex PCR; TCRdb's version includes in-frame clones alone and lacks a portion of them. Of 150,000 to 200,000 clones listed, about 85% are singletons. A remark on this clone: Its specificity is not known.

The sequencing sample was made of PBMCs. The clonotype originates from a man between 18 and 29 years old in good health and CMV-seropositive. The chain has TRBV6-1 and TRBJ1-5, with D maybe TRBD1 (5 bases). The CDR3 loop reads CASSEGGGNQPQHF. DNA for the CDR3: TGTGCCAGCAGTGAGGGAGGGGGCAATCAGCCCCAGCATTTT.